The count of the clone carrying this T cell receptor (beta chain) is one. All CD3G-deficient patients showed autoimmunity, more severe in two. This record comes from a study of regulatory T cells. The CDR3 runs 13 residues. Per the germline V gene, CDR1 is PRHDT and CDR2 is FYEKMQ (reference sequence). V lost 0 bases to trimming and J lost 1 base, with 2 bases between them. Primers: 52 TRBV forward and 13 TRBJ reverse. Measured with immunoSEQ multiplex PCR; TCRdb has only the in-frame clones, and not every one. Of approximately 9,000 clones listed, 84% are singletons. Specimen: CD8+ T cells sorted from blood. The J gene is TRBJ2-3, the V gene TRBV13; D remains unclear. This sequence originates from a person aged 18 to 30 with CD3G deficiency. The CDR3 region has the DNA TGTGCCAGCAGCTTAGGTCGCACAGATACGCAGTATTTT. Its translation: CASSLGRTDTQYF. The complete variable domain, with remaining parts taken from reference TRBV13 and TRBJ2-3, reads AAGVIQSPRHLIKEKRETATLKCYPIPRHDTVYWYQQGPGQDPQFLISFYEKMQSDKGSIPDRFSAQQFSDYHSELNMSSLELGDSALYFCASSLGRTDTQYFGPGTRLTVL.